Each of the 9 T cell receptor beta chains below was sequenced from the same sample in a study of blood T cell repertoires in COVID-19. Sequencing was performed with immunoSEQ multiplex PCR; in TCRdb, only in-frame clones are kept and a portion is missing. Altogether under 250,000 clones are present, around 86% being singletons, with the ten largest covering about 8.9%. Material for sequencing was PBMCs or T cells enriched from blood (not recorded which). The receptors derive from a woman in her forties or fifties with acute COVID-19.

This chain links TRBV28 with TRBJ2-5, with 7 bases fitting TRBD1. The CDR3 has 15 residues. Germline CDR1 and CDR2: MDHEN and SYDVKM. The ends lost 6 bases at V and 4 bases at J; junction bases unmatched: 11. The chain's CDR3 is CASRLRGNGRETQYF. The CDR3 nucleotides are TGTGCCAGCAGGCTCAGGGGGAATGGAAGAGAGACCCAGTACTTC.

CDR3 in amino acids: CASSSVGQIIQETQYF. In DNA form, the CDR3 reads TGTGCCAGCAGCTCCGTGGGCCAGATCATCCAAGAGACCCAGTACTTC. The chain is built from TRBV7-2 and TRBJ2-5; D ambiguous. The V end was cut by 4 bases, the J end by 1 base, with 16 bases between. The germline CDR1 and CDR2 sequences are SGHTA and FQGNSA. The CDR3 sequence is 16 residues long. The whole variable domain, remainder taken from reference TRBV7-2 and TRBJ2-5, is GAGVSQSPSNKVTEKGKDVELRCDPISGHTALYWYRQSLGQGLEFLIYFQGNSAPDKSGLPSDRFSAERTGGSVSTLTIQRTQQEDSAVYLCASSSVGQIIQETQYFGPGTRLLVL.

V usage is TRBV19 and J usage is TRBJ1-5, with D maybe TRBD1 (5 bases). The CDR3 loop spans 15 amino acids. V gave up 3 bases and J gave up 0 bases, with 9 bases separating them. The germline gives CDR1 LNHDA, CDR2 SQIVND (reference sequence). CDR3 sequence (DNA): TGTGCCAGTAGTATCGTAGGGGATAGCAATCAGCCCCAGCATTTT. Protein product: CASSIVGDSNQPQHF.

The V call is TRBV7-2, the J call TRBJ1-6, with D unresolved. CDR1 and CDR2 (germline): SGHTA, FQGNSA. The CDR3 runs to 17 residues. Deletions cut 2 bases from V and 0 bases from J, with 11 bases between. CDR3 sequence: CASSLNAASSYNSPLHF. CDR3 DNA: TGTGCCAGCAGCTTAAACGCGGCAAGCTCCTATAATTCACCCCTCCACTTT.

There are a few counts of this clone. The V and J genes are TRBV7-9 and TRBJ2-2; a weak D match, TRBD2 (6 bases). Germline values: CDR1 SEHNR, CDR2 FQNEAQ (reference sequence). The V and J ends lost 8 bases and 4 bases respectively, with 11 bases between them. The length of the CDR3 is 13 residues. The CDR3 loop reads CASGTYVTGELFF. For the CDR3, the DNA is TGTGCCAGCGGGACTTACGTCACCGGGGAGCTGTTTTTT. The full variable domain, its missing parts supplied by reference TRBV7-9 and TRBJ2-2, is DTGVSQNPRHKITKRGQNVTFRCDPISEHNRLYWYRQTLGQGPEFLTYFQNEAQLEKSRLLSDRFSAERPKGSFSTLEIQRTEQGDSAMYLCASGTYVTGELFFGEGSRLTVL.

The chain's CDR3 is CAISDLDKGTYGYTF. The CDR3, as DNA: TGTGCCATCAGTGACCTCGACAAAGGCACCTATGGCTACACCTTC. The V call is TRBV10-3, the J call TRBJ1-2; D not resolved. Germline V gene lookup returns CDR1 ENHRY and CDR2 SYGVKD. The CDR3 consists of 15 residues. V was clipped by 3 bases and J by 4 bases, with 15 bases between them.

The count of this clone is one. The V gene is TRBV7-9, the J gene TRBJ1-4; D remains ambiguous. Germline loops: CDR1 SEHNR, CDR2 FQNEAQ (reference sequence). Trimming removed 1 base from V and 4 bases from J, with 10 bases in between. This CDR3 is 15 amino acids long. The CDR3 spells CASSLVEADNEKLFF. In DNA form, the CDR3 reads TGTGCCAGCAGCTTAGTTGAGGCAGATAATGAAAAACTGTTTTTT.

As to this clone: The missing conserved phenylalanine or tryptophan at the end of this CDR3 makes a read error likely. The DNA is omitted, as the CDR3 cannot be located on it reliably, and the CDR3 follows TCRdb's listing. V is TRBV28 and J is TRBJ2-7; the listed D gene, TRBD2, was not tested against the DNA. The CDR3 is 12 residues long, counting both termini. CDR1 MDHEN and CDR2 SYDVKM come from the germline V gene. The CDR3 protein is CASSSFTSGMLL.

The chain uses TRBV28 and TRBJ2-1, with D perhaps TRBD2 (6 bases). This CDR3 comprises 14 residues. With 3 bases removed from V and 5 bases from J, the gap between germline ends came to 11 bases. In germline, CDR1 is MDHEN, CDR2 SYDVKM. The CDR3 DNA reads TGTGCCAGCAGTTTGATGGCGGGAAACAATGAGCAGTTCTTC. Protein product: CASSLMAGNNEQFF.